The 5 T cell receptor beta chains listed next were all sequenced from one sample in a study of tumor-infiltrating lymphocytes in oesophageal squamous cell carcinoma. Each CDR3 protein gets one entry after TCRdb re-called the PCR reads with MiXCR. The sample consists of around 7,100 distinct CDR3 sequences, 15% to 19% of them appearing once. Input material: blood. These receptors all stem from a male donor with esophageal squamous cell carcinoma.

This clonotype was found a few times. CDR3 DNA: TGTGCCAGCTCACCAGCACAGGGGGCTCGGATAGCTTTCTTT. Translation gives CASSPAQGARIAFF. The chain employs TRBV18 and TRBJ1-1, with 9 bases identical to TRBD1. From germline, CDR1 is KGHSH and CDR2 LQKENI. The V segment lost 2 bases and the J segment 10 bases; nucleotides outside the gene matches: 8. This CDR3 is built from 14 residues.

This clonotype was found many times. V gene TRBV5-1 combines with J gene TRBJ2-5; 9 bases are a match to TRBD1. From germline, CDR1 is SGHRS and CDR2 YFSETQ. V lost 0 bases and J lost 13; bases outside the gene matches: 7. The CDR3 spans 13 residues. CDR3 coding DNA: TGCGCCAGCAGCTTGGGGGACAGGGAGGTCGGGTACTTC. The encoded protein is CASSLGDREVGYF.

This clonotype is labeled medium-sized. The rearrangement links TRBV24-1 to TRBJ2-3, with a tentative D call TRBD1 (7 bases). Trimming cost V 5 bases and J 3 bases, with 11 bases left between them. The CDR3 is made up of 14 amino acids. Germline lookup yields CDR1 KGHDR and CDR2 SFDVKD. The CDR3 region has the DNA TGTGCCACCAGTGCGACAGGGAGGACAGATACGCAGTATTTT. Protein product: CATSATGRTDTQYF.

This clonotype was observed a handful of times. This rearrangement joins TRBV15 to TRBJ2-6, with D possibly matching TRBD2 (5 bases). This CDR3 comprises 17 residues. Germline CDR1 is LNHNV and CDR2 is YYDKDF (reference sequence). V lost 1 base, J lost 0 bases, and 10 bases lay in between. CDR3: CATSRGTGSSGANVLTF. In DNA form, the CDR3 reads TGTGCCACCAGCAGAGGGACGGGGAGCTCTGGGGCCAACGTCCTGACTTTC.

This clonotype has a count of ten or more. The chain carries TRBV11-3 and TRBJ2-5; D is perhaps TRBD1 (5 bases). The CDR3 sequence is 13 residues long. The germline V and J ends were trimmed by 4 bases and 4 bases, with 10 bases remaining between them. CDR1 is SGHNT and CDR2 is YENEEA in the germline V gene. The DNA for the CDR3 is TGTGCCAGCAGCTCAACCAGGGTAGAGACCCAGTACTTC. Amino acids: CASSSTRVETQYF.